Listed below are T cell receptor beta chains from one sample, sequenced in a study of cytomegalovirus exposure and HLA in healthy donors. The table came from immunoSEQ multiplex PCR; TCRdb's copy has only in-frame clones and leaves some out. Among 100,000 to 150,000 clones listed, 88% were seen once. The sample taken for sequencing was PBMCs. Receptor source: a young man in good health and CMV-seronegative. CDR3s include the opening cysteine and the closing phenylalanine or tryptophan. D genes are given only for firm matches. Part of the rows lack a size; the others show once, few, many or a class for expanded clones.

>TRBV5-1|TRBD2|.|TRBJ2-3
CASRSAGGPGDTQYF
TGCGCCAGCAGATCAGCGGGAGGGCCAGGAGATACGCAGTATTTT
>TRBV4-3|TRBD2|.|TRBJ2-7
CASSQASGSYEQYF
TGCGCCAGCAGCCAAGCTAGCGGCTCCTACGAGCAGTACTTC
>TRBV6-6|.|.|TRBJ2-7
CASTPGLLFYEQYF
TGTGCCAGCACACCGGGACTCCTATTCTACGAGCAGTACTTC
>TRBV27|.|once|TRBJ2-1
CASSLPLANNEQFF
TGTGCCAGCAGCCTTCCTCTAGCGAACAATGAGCAGTTCTTC
>TRBV28|TRBD1|few|TRBJ1-2
CASSRGGSYGYTF
TGTGCCAGCAGCCGAGGGGGCTCCTATGGCTACACCTTC
>TRBV30|.|once|TRBJ2-7
CASTPGLYSYEQYF
TGTGCCTCAACGCCGGGACTTTACTCCTACGAGCAGTACTTC
>TRBV27|.|.|TRBJ1-4
CASSYYAGNEKLFF
TGTGCCAGCAGTTATTACGCAGGGAACGAAAAACTGTTTTTT
>TRBV27|TRBD1|.|TRBJ2-7
CASSQTGDEQYF
TGTGCCAGCAGCCAGACAGGGGACGAGCAGTACTTC
>TRBV25-1|TRBD2|few|TRBJ2-7
CASSGKTSGSYEQYF
TGTGCCAGCAGTGGAAAGACTAGCGGATCCTACGAGCAGTACTTC
>TRBV10-3|TRBD1|.|TRBJ1-1
CAISESLGQGTEAFF
TGTGCCATCAGTGAGTCGTTGGGACAGGGAACTGAAGCTTTCTTT